These 4 T cell receptor beta chains were sequenced from one sample in a study of shared clonotypes between healthy human individuals. TCRdb keeps only in-frame clones here, not all; method: immunoSEQ multiplex PCR. The data contain around 750,000 clones, 74% of them singletons. Sequences were obtained from memory CD4+ T cells sorted from blood. The sample's subset: CD45RA-negative fraction. The receptors here all came from a woman aged 25 to 45 in good health.

The gene calls are TRBV5-1 and TRBJ2-3; 7 positions match TRBD2. Losses at the gene ends were 0 bases for V and 8 bases for J; bases not matched to a gene: 6. The CDR3 runs 14 residues. The V gene's germline CDR1 is SGHRS and CDR2 YFSETQ. CDR3 loop: CASSLVQRGSTQYF. The CDR3 region has the DNA TGCGCCAGCAGCTTGGTACAGCGGGGCTCTACGCAGTATTTT.

The V and J genes are TRBV28 and TRBJ1-1; no firm D call. CDR1 is MDHEN and CDR2 is SYDVKM in the germline V gene. This CDR3 comprises 13 residues. Trimming took off 4 bases at V and 5 bases at J, with 11 bases between the two ends. The CDR3 DNA is TGTGCCAGCAGTTCGGCCGCGGGAACTGAAGCTTTCTTT. It yields the protein CASSSAAGTEAFF.

The CDR3 sequence: CASSQGRDYGYTF. DNA for the CDR3: TGTGCCAGCAGCCAGGGCCGCGACTATGGCTACACCTTC. The chain carries TRBV14 and TRBJ1-2, with no clear D. The V gene's germline CDR1 is SGHDN and CDR2 FVKESK. The CDR3 length is 13 residues. Trimming pared 3 bases from V and 3 bases from J, leaving 8 bases between.

J is TRBJ2-7 and V is TRBV27; D perhaps matches TRBD2 (6 bases). The V gene lost 5 bases and the J gene lost 3 bases, with 17 bases spanning the gap. Germline V gene data show CDR1 as MNHEY and CDR2 as SMNVEV (reference sequence). The CDR3 is 15 residues long. The CDR3 here is CASSPWGVSGYEQYF. The CDR3, as DNA: TGTGCCAGCAGTCCCTGGGGGGTTAGTGGCTACGAGCAGTACTTC.